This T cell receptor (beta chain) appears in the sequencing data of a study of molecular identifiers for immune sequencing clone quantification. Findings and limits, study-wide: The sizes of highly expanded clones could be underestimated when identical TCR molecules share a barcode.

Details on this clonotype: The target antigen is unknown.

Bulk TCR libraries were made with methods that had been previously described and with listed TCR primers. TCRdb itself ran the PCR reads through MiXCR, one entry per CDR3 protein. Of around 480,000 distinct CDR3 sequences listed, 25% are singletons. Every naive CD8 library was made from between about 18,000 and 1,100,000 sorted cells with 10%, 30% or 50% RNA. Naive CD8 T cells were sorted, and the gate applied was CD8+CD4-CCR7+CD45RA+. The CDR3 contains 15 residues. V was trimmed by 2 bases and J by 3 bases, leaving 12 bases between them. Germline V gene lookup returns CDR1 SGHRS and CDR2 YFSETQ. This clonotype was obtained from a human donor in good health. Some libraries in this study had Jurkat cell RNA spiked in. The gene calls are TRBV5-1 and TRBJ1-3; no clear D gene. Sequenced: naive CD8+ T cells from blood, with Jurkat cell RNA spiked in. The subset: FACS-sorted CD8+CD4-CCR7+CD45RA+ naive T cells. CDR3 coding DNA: TGCGCCAGCAGCTTTGACGGTTCAGTTGGAAACACCATATATTTT. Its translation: CASSFDGSVGNTIYF.